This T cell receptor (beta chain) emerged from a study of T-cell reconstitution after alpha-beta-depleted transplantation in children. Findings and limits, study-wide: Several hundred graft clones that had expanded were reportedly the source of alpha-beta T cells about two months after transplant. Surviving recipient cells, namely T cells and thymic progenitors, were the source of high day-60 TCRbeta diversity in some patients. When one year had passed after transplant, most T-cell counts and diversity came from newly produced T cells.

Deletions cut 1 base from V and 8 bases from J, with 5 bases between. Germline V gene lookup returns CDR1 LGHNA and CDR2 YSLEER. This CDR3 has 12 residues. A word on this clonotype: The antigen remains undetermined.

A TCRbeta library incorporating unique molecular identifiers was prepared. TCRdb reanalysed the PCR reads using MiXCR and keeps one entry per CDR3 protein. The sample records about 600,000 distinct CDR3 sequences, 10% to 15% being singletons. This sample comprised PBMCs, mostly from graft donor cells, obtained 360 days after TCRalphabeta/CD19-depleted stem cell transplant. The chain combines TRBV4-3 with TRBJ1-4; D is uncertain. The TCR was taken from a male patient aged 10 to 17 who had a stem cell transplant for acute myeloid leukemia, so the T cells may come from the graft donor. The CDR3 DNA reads TGCGCCAGCAGCCAAGCTCAAGAAAAACTGTTTTTT. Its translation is CASSQAQEKLFF.